This T cell receptor (beta chain) was captured by sequencing in a study of metastatic and nonmetastatic thyroid tumors. Study information: Comparison of repertoires was carried out across blood and tumor or nodule tissue from malignant and benign thyroid patients. Study observations and caveats: Reported TCR beta diversity, measured in blood and tumor, was significantly higher for malignant thyroid tumors than for benign nodules.

Every patient was untreated before thyroid surgery. Original analysis: The authors used CDR3 differences across clinicopathological groups to build a distant-metastasis classifier for papillary thyroid cancer. TCRdb reprocessed the PCR reads using MiXCR. TCRdb, not the original authors, processed these V and J calls. This table has fewer than 50,000 clones, 15% to 20% appearing once. Germline V lookup: CDR1 MRHNA, CDR2 SNTAGT. Trimming left V 7 bases short and J 2 bases short, with 12 bases between. The CDR3 is 13 residues long. This clone was observed a few times. The antigen is not known. The sample comprised blood. The chain links TRBV6-4 to TRBJ2-7; TRBD2 is a possible D gene (5 bases). The TCR originated in a female donor with papillary thyroid cancer or a benign thyroid nodule (not recorded which). Some clones in this sample may be carry-over from other donors' samples. The CDR3 nucleotides read TGTGCCAGCAACCGGAGGCTGGCCTACGAGCAGTACTTC. Its protein is CASNRRLAYEQYF.